The entry that follows covers one T cell receptor beta chain sequence. The data belong to a study of blood T cell repertoires in COVID-19. About the research overall: T cells, B-cell-depleted T cells, or PBMCs supplied cDNA or gDNA.

In the authors' workflow: Using reference gene primer amplification, nucleated cell counts were estimated. The repertoire was sequenced with immunoSEQ multiplex PCR; TCRdb's copy has only in-frame clones and lacks some. That table furnishes V, J and clone size, whereas the DNA furnished D and trimming. Of 200,000 to 250,000 clones in the sample, 81% are singletons; the top ten hold around 8.9%. Participants, about 18 to 95 years old, spanned more than 20 US areas. Participant-given clinical history determined each cohort assignment. The V gene's germline CDR1 is MDHEN and CDR2 SYDVKM. V gave up 6 bases and J gave up 4 bases; unmatched junction bases: 3. This CDR3 has 13 residues.

The source material was PBMCs or T cells enriched from blood (not recorded which). The source of this sequence is a woman in her forties or fifties with acute COVID-19. The chain couples TRBV28 to TRBJ2-5; the match to TRBD2 covers 9 bases. CDR3 in DNA: TGTGCCAGCAGCCTAGCGGGGCGAGAGACCCAGTACTTC. It yields the protein CASSLAGRETQYF.